The entry below describes one T cell receptor beta chain. The entry originates in a study of cytomegalovirus exposure and HLA in healthy donors. Use of 60 Vbeta and 13 Jbeta primers characterized the PCR. Sequencing was performed with immunoSEQ multiplex PCR; in TCRdb, only in-frame clones are kept and a portion is missing. The data hold tens of thousands of clones, with under 70% observed a single time. The CDR3 has 16 residues. Unmatched junction bases numbered 8, after V lost 5 bases and J lost 4 bases. CDR1 and CDR2 from the germline V gene are WNHNN and SYGVQD (reference sequence). Sequenced sample: PBMCs. This sequence originates from a woman aged 50 to 60 in good health and CMV-seropositive. The chain uses TRBV10-1 and TRBJ1-5; TRBD1 agrees at 10 bases. In nucleotides, the CDR3 is TGCGCCAGCAGTCCGGGACAGGGGTTTCCAAATCAGCCCCAGCATTTT. Amino acids: CASSPGQGFPNQPQHF.